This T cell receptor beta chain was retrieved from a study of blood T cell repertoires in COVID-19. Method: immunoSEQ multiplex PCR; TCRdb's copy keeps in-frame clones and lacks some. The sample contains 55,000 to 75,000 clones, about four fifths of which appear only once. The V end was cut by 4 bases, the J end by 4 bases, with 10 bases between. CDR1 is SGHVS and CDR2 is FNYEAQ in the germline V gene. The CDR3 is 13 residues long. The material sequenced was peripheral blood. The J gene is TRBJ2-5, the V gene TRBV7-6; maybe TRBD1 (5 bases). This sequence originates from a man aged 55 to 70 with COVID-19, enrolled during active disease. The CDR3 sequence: CASSYRITETQYF. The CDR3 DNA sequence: TGTGCCAGCAGCTACAGGATCACAGAGACCCAGTACTTC.